The 8 T cell receptor beta chains in this list originate from one sample, sequenced in a study of beta chain features in type 1 diabetes. The isolated RNA, all of it, was reverse transcribed, so expressed TCRB transcripts were what got sequenced. The table came from immunoSEQ multiplex PCR; TCRdb's copy has only in-frame clones and leaves some out. The table has about 110,000 clones, about two fifths seen once. Sequencing input: stem cell memory CD4+ T cells from blood. The source of these receptors is a young woman in good health.

This clone has just a few counts. As DNA, the CDR3 is TGTGCCAGCAGCGTCACCCCGGGAACAGGGGACTACGAGCAGTACTTC. It specifies CASSVTPGTGDYEQYF. This chain uses TRBV7-9 with TRBJ2-7; TRBD1 matches 7 bases. The CDR3 is made up of 16 amino acids. CDR1 SEHNR and CDR2 FQNEAQ come from the germline V gene (reference sequence). V lost 5 bases, J lost 3 bases, and 13 bases stayed unmatched.

The chain joins TRBV28 to TRBJ1-2, with D unresolved. Per germline, CDR1 MDHEN and CDR2 SYDVKM. The V and J ends lost 2 bases and 3 bases respectively, with 7 bases between them. CDR3 length equals 13 residues. The CDR3 sequence: CASSLQVYYGYTF. Written as DNA, the CDR3 is TGTGCCAGCAGTTTACAGGTGTACTATGGCTACACCTTC.

The chain combines TRBV30 with TRBJ1-2; D is possibly TRBD1 (5 bases). In germline, CDR1 is GTSNPN, CDR2 SVGIG (reference sequence). This CDR3 contains 14 residues. Between the trimmed V and J ends, which lost 3 bases and 4 bases, there was a span of 15 bases. This chain's CDR3 is CAWSPGGVGYGYTF. The CDR3, as DNA: TGTGCCTGGAGCCCGGGGGGGGTAGGCTATGGCTACACCTTC.

The chain links TRBV29-1 to TRBJ2-5; 10 bases are a match to TRBD1. The CDR3 has 12 residues. J was trimmed by 4 bases and V by 4 bases; bases with no gene match: 0. Germline assignment: CDR1 SQVTM and CDR2 ANQGSEA. The CDR3 nucleotides are TGCAGCGTTGGACAGGGGGCAGAGACCCAGTACTTC. Translated, it gives CSVGQGAETQYF.

The CDR3 sequence: CASSKGVQTQYF. The CDR3 nucleotides read TGTGCCAGCAGCAAGGGGGTTCAGACCCAGTACTTC. This chain joins TRBV7-2 and TRBJ2-5; possibly TRBD1 for D (6 bases). The CDR3 is 12 amino acids. Germline assignment: CDR1 SGHTA and CDR2 FQGNSA. V was cut by 5 bases and J by 6 bases, with 10 bases left in between. The entire variable domain, with the rest obtained from reference TRBV7-2 and TRBJ2-5, is as follows: GAGVSQSPSNKVTEKGKDVELRCDPISGHTALYWYRQSLGQGLEFLIYFQGNSAPDKSGLPSDRFSAERTGGSVSTLTIQRTQQEDSAVYLCASSKGVQTQYFGPGTRLLVL.

The chain uses TRBV28 and TRBJ1-5, with D unclear. The CDR3 covers 11 residues. Germline V gene sequence: CDR1 MDHEN, CDR2 SYDVKM. The ends were cut back, 6 bases at V and 5 bases at J, with 5 bases in the middle. This CDR3 is CASSSDQPQHF. CDR3 DNA sequence: TGTGCCAGCAGCTCTGATCAGCCCCAGCATTTT.

The chain employs TRBV5-4 and TRBJ2-7; 10 bases align to TRBD2. This CDR3 is 15 amino acids long. Germline CDR1 and CDR2: SGHNT and YYREEE (reference sequence). Trimming at V came to 0 bases and at J to 6 bases, leaving 6 bases not matched to a gene. CDR3 in amino acids: CASSLAGAGGVEQYF. CDR3 DNA sequence: TGTGCCAGCAGCTTGGCAGGAGCGGGAGGGGTCGAGCAGTACTTC.

The rearrangement uses TRBV20-1 and TRBJ2-3, with D unresolved. Germline loops: CDR1 DFQATT, CDR2 SNEGSKA (reference sequence). The CDR3 totals 11 residues. Trimming removed 3 bases at V and 4 bases at J, with 5 bases between. The CDR3 reads CSASLSDTQYF. The CDR3 bases are TGCAGTGCTAGTTTATCAGATACGCAGTATTTT.